The 3 T cell receptor beta chains in this list originate from one sample, sequenced in a study of beta chain features in type 1 diabetes (dated by TCRdb to 2016 to 2018). Study-wide findings and limitations: In all four CD4+ subsets, TCRB CDR3 length was moderately but significantly shorter in type 1 diabetes patients.

To prepare the library, the immunoSEQ multiplex PCR assay was applied. The entire amount of isolated RNA was reverse transcribed using the High Capacity cDNA Reverse Transcription Kit, so the sequenced TCRB transcripts were expressed ones. In its TCRdb copy, this immuneACCESS table keeps in-frame sequences only and misses some clones. Where compared with another copy, unresolved V genes explain less than half of these, and the others have no known cause. In this sample the table shows approximately 730,000 clones, roughly 13% of which occur a single time. Less than 0.025% of the sample is held by the ten biggest clonotypes. Antigen specificity for these receptors is unknown. Material for sequencing was naive CD4+ T cells from blood. The cell subset or site label corresponds to: true naive CD4+ T cells. Receptors originate from a young man with type 1 diabetes.

This clone was seen a few times. The chain joins TRBV6-1 to TRBJ2-6; TRBD1 or TRBD2 may be the D gene (5 bases each). Trimming stripped 2 bases from V and 4 bases from J, with 15 bases between. The length of the CDR3 is 17 residues. Germline loops: CDR1 MNHNS, CDR2 SASEGT. CDR3 protein: CASSERSGTFGANVLTF. The CDR3 nucleotides read TGTGCCAGCAGTGAACGGTCCGGGACCTTCGGGGCCAACGTCCTGACTTTC.

This clone was observed a handful of times. The chain joins TRBV27 to TRBJ2-7; a possible D gene is TRBD1 (6 bases). This CDR3 comprises 13 residues. CDR1 and CDR2 from the germline V gene are MNHEY and SMNVEV (reference sequence). Between the trimmed V and J ends, which lost 4 bases and 1 base, there was a span of 8 bases. CDR3 nucleotide sequence: TGTGCCAGCAGTTACAGGGTTTCCTACGAGCAGTACTTC. This translates into CASSYRVSYEQYF.

This clone appeared a few times. This sequence joins TRBV2 and TRBJ2-3, with D unresolved. Germline loops: CDR1 SNHLY, CDR2 FYNNEI. The V end was cut by 4 bases, the J end by 4 bases, with 15 bases between. The CDR3 is 15 residues long. CDR3 in DNA: TGTGCCAGCAGTGCCCTGAGAACATGGGCAGATACGCAGTATTTT. Its translation: CASSALRTWADTQYF.